The 20 T cell receptor beta chains below were found in one sample sequenced in a study of shared clonotypes between healthy human individuals (dated by TCRdb to 2018 to 2021). Libraries were made using the immunoSEQ multiplex PCR assay. The clones in this table, taken by TCRdb from immuneACCESS, are in-frame only. Not every clone is retained; where verified, under half of the shortfall comes from an unresolved V gene, and the cause of the rest is unknown. The sample has roughly 500,000 clones on record, 70% to 80% of them singletons. Of the sample, under 15% is held by the ten largest clones. Sequences were obtained from PBMCs. The receptors come from a woman between 40 and 50 years old in good health. Some clones in this sample may be carry-over from other donors' samples.

The chain combines TRBV10-3 with TRBJ2-3, with TRBD1 matching over 7 bases. The germline gives CDR1 ENHRY, CDR2 SYGVKD. Losses at the gene ends were 8 bases for V and 4 bases for J; bases not matched to a gene: 6. The CDR3 contains 13 residues. CDR3 loop: CAIGTGESDTQYF. The CDR3 nucleotides read TGTGCCATCGGAACAGGGGAATCAGATACGCAGTATTTT.

The gene calls are TRBV5-1 and TRBJ1-4; unclear D gene. Germline CDR1 and CDR2: SGHRS and YFSETQ. The CDR3 consists of 16 residues. V was pared by 4 bases and J by 0 bases, with 13 bases between. The CDR3, as DNA: TGCGCCAGCAGCCAGACCTATACGTCAACTAATGAAAAACTGTTTTTT. This encodes CASSQTYTSTNEKLFF. The full variable domain, in which reference TRBV5-1 and TRBJ1-4 provide the parts outside the CDR3, is KAGVTQTPRYLIKTRGQQVTLSCSPISGHRSVSWYQQTPGQGLQFLFEYFSETQRNKGNFPGRFSGRQFSNSRSEMNVSTLELGDSALYLCASSQTYTSTNEKLFFGSGTQLSVL.

CDR3 protein: CASSKSEDKRRAANEKLFF. The CDR3 region has the DNA TGTGCCAGCAGCAAATCGGAAGACAAGAGACGGGCAGCTAATGAAAAACTGTTTTTT. The chain employs TRBV21-1 and TRBJ1-4. TRBV21-1 is a documented pseudogene. The CDR3 spans 19 residues.

The chain couples TRBV6-1 to TRBJ2-7; TRBD1 aligns across 9 bases. J lost 7 bases, V lost 6 bases, and 7 bases had no gene match. The CDR3 runs to 13 residues. CDR1 is MNHNS, CDR2 SASEGT, per germline. This CDR3 is CASRDRGFKEQYF. For the CDR3, the DNA is TGTGCCAGCAGGGACAGGGGATTTAAGGAGCAGTACTTC.

The rearrangement uses TRBV29-1 and TRBJ2-1, with a tentative D call TRBD2 (5 bases). This CDR3 contains 12 residues. Per the germline V gene, CDR1 is SQVTM and CDR2 is ANQGSEA. V was shortened by 6 bases and J by 3 bases, with 9 bases between the two germline ends. DNA for the CDR3: TGCAGCGTCGAGGGTGGCTACAATGAGCAGTTCTTC. Protein sequence: CSVEGGYNEQFF.

The V and J genes are TRBV11-2 and TRBJ2-5, with 7 bases identical to TRBD1. There are 14 residues in the CDR3. V lost 5 bases, J lost 4 bases, and 7 bases stayed unmatched. Germline V gene sequence: CDR1 SGHAT, CDR2 FQNNGV. The CDR3: CASSPTGKGETQYF. The CDR3 DNA reads as TGTGCCAGCAGCCCGACAGGGAAGGGAGAGACCCAGTACTTC. Full variable domain (outside the CDR3, taken from reference TRBV11-2 and TRBJ2-5): EAGVAQSPRYKIIEKRQSVAFWCNPISGHATLYWYQQILGQGPKLLIQFQNNGVVDDSQLPKDRFSAERLKGVDSTLKIQPAKLEDSAVYLCASSPTGKGETQYFGPGTRLLVL.

The V and J genes are TRBV28 and TRBJ1-5; TRBD1 might be the D (5 bases). V lost 7 bases to trimming and J lost 2 bases, with 15 bases between them. This CDR3 spans 15 amino acids. Germline lookup yields CDR1 MDHEN and CDR2 SYDVKM. The CDR3 DNA is TGTGCCAGCACTCTGGGGGTGGCGGGCAATCAGCCCCAGCATTTT. It translates to CASTLGVAGNQPQHF.

The V gene is TRBV16, the J gene TRBJ2-3; 9 bases are a match to TRBD2. CDR1 is KGHSY and CDR2 is FQNENV in the germline V gene. CDR3 length equals 13 residues. With V trimmed by 4 bases and J by 7 bases, 3 bases remained unmatched. CDR3 sequence: CASSPTSGNTQYF. CDR3 in DNA: TGTGCCAGCAGCCCGACTAGCGGAAATACGCAGTATTTT.

The chain combines TRBV19 with TRBJ1-1; 8 positions agree with TRBD1. There are 16 residues in the CDR3. The trim removed 5 bases at V and 0 bases at J, leaving 8 bases unmatched. Germline V CDR1 and CDR2: LNHDA, SQIVND (reference sequence). The CDR3 DNA reads as TGTGCCAGTAGTCTCATCCCGGGACAGGTGAACACTGAAGCTTTCTTT. Its protein product is CASSLIPGQVNTEAFF.

The V gene is TRBV5-1, the J gene TRBJ2-7; D ambiguous. Germline V gives CDR1 SGHRS, CDR2 YFSETQ. The CDR3 is made up of 13 amino acids. V lost 2 bases, J lost 0 bases, and 6 bases lay in between. DNA for the CDR3: TGCGCCAGCAGCTTCGACCGCTCCTACGAGCAGTACTTC. Translation: CASSFDRSYEQYF.

The genes are TRBV7-7 and TRBJ2-5; 11 nucleotides agree with TRBD2. The CDR3 contains 16 residues. Germline values: CDR1 SSHAT, CDR2 FNYEAQ (reference sequence). J lost 0 bases, V lost 5 bases, and 5 bases had no gene match. The CDR3 spells CASSARLAGYQETQYF. CDR3 coding DNA: TGTGCCAGCAGCGCCCGACTAGCGGGGTACCAAGAGACCCAGTACTTC.

The chain couples TRBV5-1 to TRBJ1-1, with D maybe TRBD1 (5 bases). V lost 4 bases to trimming and J lost 5 bases, with 12 bases between them. CDR3 length equals 13 residues. Germline lookup yields CDR1 SGHRS and CDR2 YFSETQ. CDR3 sequence: CASSTEGSTEAFF. The CDR3 DNA reads TGCGCCAGCAGCACGGAGGGGTCTACTGAAGCTTTCTTT.

In this sample, this clone turned up once. V and J are TRBV29-1 and TRBJ1-1; the D is unclear. This CDR3 comprises 12 residues. CDR1 and CDR2 from the germline V gene are SQVTM and ANQGSEA. In nucleotides, the CDR3 is TGCCGCGCGGGAAGGGATGATACTGAAGCTTTCTTT. It is translated as CRAGRDDTEAFF. Full variable domain (outside the CDR3, taken from reference TRBV29-1 and TRBJ1-1): SAVISQKPSRDICQRGTSLTIQCQVDSQVTMMFWYRQQPGQSLTLIATANQGSEATYESGFVIDKFPISRPNLTFSTLTVSNMSPEDSSIYLCRAGRDDTEAFFGQGTRLTVV.

Of note for this clone: Additional DNA sequences in this sample encode the identical CDR3. The chain uses TRBV5-1 and TRBJ2-1, with TRBD1 matching over 8 bases. The germline V gene encodes CDR1 SGHRS and CDR2 YFSETQ. The J segment lost 4 bases and the V segment lost 0 bases, leaving 3 bases of the junction unmatched. The CDR3 loop spans 15 amino acids. This CDR3 is CASSLGGQGYNEQFF. In DNA form, the CDR3 reads TGCGCCAGCAGCTTGGGTGGACAGGGATACAATGAGCAGTTCTTC.

This chain connects TRBV18 to TRBJ1-5; 8 bases line up with TRBD1. V trimming: 3 bases; J trimming: 6 bases; junction bases outside the gene matches: 10. From germline, CDR1 is KGHSH and CDR2 LQKENI. The CDR3 covers 16 residues. DNA for the CDR3: TGTGCCAGCTCACCTGACGATACAGGGGGAGCTCAGCCCCAGCATTTT. This encodes CASSPDDTGGAQPQHF.

This chain connects TRBV7-8 to TRBJ2-7; D unresolved. The CDR3 consists of 13 residues. The germline V gene has CDR1 SGHVS and CDR2 FQNEAQ. V lost 5 bases and J 7 bases, leaving 15 bases between the germline ends. The CDR3 sequence: CASSPIAILEQYF. DNA of the CDR3: TGTGCCAGCAGCCCTATTGCCATTTTGGAGCAGTACTTC.

The chain links TRBV19 to TRBJ2-3; TRBD2 aligns across 7 bases. CDR3 length: 13 residues. J was trimmed by 4 bases and V by 6 bases; bases with no gene match: 4. Germline CDR1 and CDR2: LNHDA and SQIVND (reference sequence). In DNA form, the CDR3 reads TGTGCCAGTAGCGCGGGAGCTCCAGATACGCAGTATTTT. Encoded protein: CASSAGAPDTQYF.

The J gene is TRBJ1-1, the V gene TRBV5-1; tentative D call: TRBD1 (5 bases). Deletions cut 2 bases from V and 4 bases from J, with 9 bases between. CDR3 length equals 13 residues. CDR1 is SGHRS and CDR2 is YFSETQ in the germline V gene. The CDR3 DNA sequence: TGCGCCAGCAGCTTCACCCAGGGCACTGAAGCTTTCTTT. This encodes CASSFTQGTEAFF.

The chain combines TRBV15 with TRBJ2-3, with D tentatively TRBD2 (5 bases). The CDR3 covers 14 residues. V was shortened by 5 bases and J by 9 bases, with 18 bases between the two germline ends. CDR1 and CDR2 from the germline V gene are LNHNV and YYDKDF (reference sequence). For the CDR3, the DNA is TGTGCCACCAGCCCGGGGAGTTCGGGGAGAACGCAGTATTTT. This sequence encodes CATSPGSSGRTQYF.

The rearrangement uses TRBV6-4 and TRBJ1-1; D unclear. Trimming removed 4 bases from V and 3 bases from J, with 9 bases in between. This CDR3 comprises 13 residues. Germline CDR1 and CDR2: MRHNA and SNTAGT. The CDR3: CASSAGEDTEAFF. The CDR3 DNA reads TGTGCCAGCAGTGCGGGCGAGGACACTGAAGCTTTCTTT.